Listed below are T cell receptor beta chains from one sample, sequenced in a study of blood T cell repertoires in COVID-19. Assay used: immunoSEQ multiplex PCR; TCRdb lists only in-frame clones, some missing. The sample contains 100,000 to 130,000 clones, 70% to 85% of which appear only once. The sequenced material came from peripheral blood. These receptors all stem from a woman in her thirties or forties with acute or convalescent COVID-19. The CDR3 runs from the conserved cysteine through the conserved F or W. Fields, in order: V gene, D gene, clone size, J gene, CDR3 DNA, CDR3 protein. The D gene is left open where the match is weak. Size values are once, few and many counts, or a class for expanded clones, and some rows have none.

V: TRBV3-1/TRBV3-2; D: TRBD1; size: few; J: TRBJ1-1; DNA: TGTGCCAGCAGCTCTCGGACAGGAGCCATGAACACTGAAGCTTTCTTT; CDR3: CASSSRTGAMNTEAFF
V: TRBV12-3/TRBV12-4; D: TRBD1; size: -; J: TRBJ2-1; DNA: TGTGCCAGCGGCGCAGGGGGCTCTCGGTTCTTC; CDR3: CASGAGGSRFF
V: TRBV5-1; D: -; size: few; J: TRBJ1-1; DNA: TGCGCCAGCAGCTTTTCAGGGGAGAGCACTGAAGCTTTCTTT; CDR3: CASSFSGESTEAFF
V: TRBV19; D: -; size: few; J: TRBJ2-2; DNA: TGTGCCAGTAGTATACTAGCCGTTGGGGCCGGGGAGCTGTTTTTT; CDR3: CASSILAVGAGELFF
V: TRBV7-2; D: TRBD2; size: -; J: TRBJ2-2; DNA: TGTGCCAGCAGATCTAGCGGGGACTCCGGGGAGCTGTTTTTT; CDR3: CASRSSGDSGELFF
V: TRBV6-1; D: TRBD1; size: -; J: TRBJ1-1; DNA: TGTGCCAGCAGTGAAGGCGGGACAGGAATTGAAGCTTTCTTT; CDR3: CASSEGGTGIEAFF
V: TRBV5-1; D: -; size: -; J: TRBJ2-7; DNA: TGCGCCAGCAGCTTAGGTGGGGGCCCCACCTCCTACGAGCAGTACTTC; CDR3: CASSLGGGPTSYEQYF
V: TRBV11-3; D: -; size: once; J: TRBJ2-3; DNA: TGTGCCAGCAGCTTAGGCGATCCCACAGATACGCAGTATTTT; CDR3: CASSLGDPTDTQYF
V: TRBV11-2; D: -; size: -; J: TRBJ2-3; DNA: TGTGCCAGCAGCTCACGACTAGGTTCAGATACGCAGTATTTT; CDR3: CASSSRLGSDTQYF
V: TRBV5-6; D: -; size: -; J: TRBJ2-5; DNA: TGTGCCAGCAGCTTGGAGGAAGGACGGGGTGCAGAGACCCAGTACTTC; CDR3: CASSLEEGRGAETQYF
V: TRBV5-1; D: -; size: -; J: TRBJ2-7; DNA: TGCGCCAGCAGCGGAGGCGGTTCGGGGAGTGGATACGAGCAGTACTTC; CDR3: CASSGGGSGSGYEQYF
V: TRBV5-1; D: -; size: few; J: TRBJ2-2; DNA: TGCGCCAGCAGCTTGGTCCGCGGGGACGGGGAGCTGTTTTTT; CDR3: CASSLVRGDGELFF
V: TRBV4-1; D: TRBD2; size: -; J: TRBJ2-7; DNA: TGCGCCAGCAGCCAAGCTGGTAGCGGGACTTTTTACGAGCAGTACTTC; CDR3: CASSQAGSGTFYEQYF
V: TRBV5-1; D: TRBD1; size: -; J: TRBJ1-4; DNA: TGCGCCAGCAGCTTGTCCGGACAGGAAAGGAATGAAAAACTGTTTTTT; CDR3: CASSLSGQERNEKLFF
V: TRBV9; D: -; size: -; J: TRBJ1-6; DNA: TGTGCCAGCAGCACTGACAGTTCACCCCTCCACTTT; CDR3: CASSTDSSPLHF
V: TRBV10-3; D: -; size: few; J: TRBJ1-2; DNA: TGTGCCCTTTCGCCGGACACCCTTAACTATGGCTACACCTTC; CDR3: CALSPDTLNYGYTF
V: TRBV5-1; D: TRBD1; size: once; J: TRBJ2-5; DNA: TGCGCCAGCAGCTTGACCGGGACAGGGGGAGCAGAGACCCAGTACTTC; CDR3: CASSLTGTGGAETQYF
V: TRBV7-9; D: -; size: many; J: TRBJ1-2; DNA: TGTGCCAGCAGCTTACTGGCAGCGACCAACTATGGCTACACCTTC; CDR3: CASSLLAATNYGYTF
V: TRBV5-6; D: -; size: -; J: TRBJ1-2; DNA: TGTGCCAGCAGCTCGGTTCGGGAGGCGACTAACTACTATGGCTACACCTTC; CDR3: CASSSVREATNYYGYTF
V: TRBV10-2; D: -; size: many; J: TRBJ2-2; DNA: TGCGCCAGCAGGCTGGGGCGTGTGGGCGGGGAGCTGTTTTTT; CDR3: CASRLGRVGGELFF
V: TRBV12-3/TRBV12-4; D: TRBD1; size: -; J: TRBJ1-2; DNA: TGTGCCAGCACCTTACCAGGGGGCGTTGCGTTCACCTTC; CDR3: CASTLPGGVAFTF
V: TRBV25-1; D: -; size: -; J: TRBJ1-3; DNA: TGTGCCAGCAGCGCTGGTACCGACAACTATTTT; CDR3: CASSAGTDNYF
V: TRBV9; D: -; size: -; J: TRBJ2-7; DNA: TGTGCCAGCAGCGTAGAAACAGGTGGATACGAGCAGTACTTC; CDR3: CASSVETGGYEQYF
V: TRBV6-6; D: TRBD2; size: -; J: TRBJ2-1; DNA: TGTGCCAGCAGCTCCCCCAGAGGGACTAGCGGGGCCTCCTACAATGAGCAGTTCTTC; CDR3: CASSSPRGTSGASYNEQFF
V: TRBV11-2; D: TRBD1; size: few; J: TRBJ1-4; DNA: TGTGCCAGCAGCTTGTCTACAGGGGGAGGTGAAAAACTGTTTTTT; CDR3: CASSLSTGGGEKLFF
V: TRBV28; D: TRBD1; size: -; J: TRBJ1-3; DNA: TGTGCCAGCTGGGACAGGGGATGGGGAAACACCATATATTTT; CDR3: CASWDRGWGNTIYF
V: TRBV19; D: TRBD1; size: -; J: TRBJ2-3; DNA: TGTGCCAGTAGTCCCCGACCGACAGGGTTTGCAGATACGCAGTATTTT; CDR3: CASSPRPTGFADTQYF
V: TRBV14; D: -; size: -; J: TRBJ1-2; DNA: TGTGCCAGCAGCCAAGGACAGATGTATGGCTACACCTTC; CDR3: CASSQGQMYGYTF
V: TRBV18; D: TRBD2; size: -; J: TRBJ2-4; DNA: TGTGCCAGCTCACCTCTGGGCGGGGGATCGGTTCAGTACTTC; CDR3: CASSPLGGGSVQYF
V: TRBV9; D: -; size: -; J: TRBJ1-1; DNA: TGTGCCAGCAGCTCCCGGTTCAACACTGAAGCTTTCTTT; CDR3: CASSSRFNTEAFF
V: TRBV4-3; D: TRBD1; size: -; J: TRBJ2-7; DNA: TGCGCCAGCAGCCAAGAAACAGGGGGCTACGAGCAGTACTTC; CDR3: CASSQETGGYEQYF
V: TRBV6-6; D: -; size: -; J: TRBJ2-2; DNA: TGTGCCAGCCTGTCGACACTGAACACCGGGGAGCTGTTTTTT; CDR3: CASLSTLNTGELFF
V: TRBV9; D: TRBD1; size: once; J: TRBJ1-2; DNA: TGTGCCAGCAGCGTAGCCTTGGGACAGGGGGCCCATGGCTACACCTTC; CDR3: CASSVALGQGAHGYTF
V: TRBV19; D: -; size: -; J: TRBJ1-6; DNA: TGTGCCAGTAGTATCGAGGCACGCTCACCCCTCCACTTT; CDR3: CASSIEARSPLHF
V: TRBV19; D: -; size: -; J: TRBJ2-1; DNA: TGTGCCAGTACCAAGGGGGAGCTTTCCTCCTACAATGAGCAGTTCTTC; CDR3: CASTKGELSSYNEQFF
V: TRBV6-4; D: TRBD1; size: -; J: TRBJ1-5; DNA: TGTGCCAGCAGTGACTACCACCAGGGGGACCAGCCCCAGCATTTT; CDR3: CASSDYHQGDQPQHF
V: TRBV7-9; D: -; size: -; J: TRBJ1-4; DNA: TGTGCCAGCAGCTCATCAGTACAGGTTACTTATGAAAAACTGTTTTTT; CDR3: CASSSSVQVTYEKLFF
V: TRBV7-2; D: -; size: -; J: TRBJ2-5; DNA: TGTGCCAGCAGCTTATTACTAAACCAAGCCCAGTACTTC; CDR3: CASSLLLNQAQYF
V: TRBV5-1; D: -; size: -; J: TRBJ2-2; DNA: TGCGCCAGCAGCTTGGTTGCAGGGCCCACCGGGGAGCTGTTTTTT; CDR3: CASSLVAGPTGELFF
V: TRBV27; D: -; size: -; J: TRBJ1-5; DNA: TGTGCCAGCAGTCCCAGCGGGTGGGGGCAGCCCCAGCATTTT; CDR3: CASSPSGWGQPQHF
V: TRBV28; D: -; size: -; J: TRBJ1-2; DNA: TGTGCCAGCGGAATTGGTCGGGGGGGCTACACCTTC; CDR3: CASGIGRGGYTF
V: TRBV4-1; D: TRBD1; size: -; J: TRBJ1-6; DNA: TGCGCCAGCACCTCCGGGACAGCACATAATTCACCCCTCCACTTT; CDR3: CASTSGTAHNSPLHF
V: TRBV6-5; D: -; size: -; J: TRBJ2-5; DNA: TGTGCCAGCAGTTCATTCGGGGAAGAGACCCAGTACTTC; CDR3: CASSSFGEETQYF